The 6 T cell receptor beta chains listed next were all sequenced from one sample in a study of human T cells and chemical hapten exposure. TCRdb reprocessed the RACE reads via MiXCR and lists one record per CDR3 protein. This table holds more than 150,000 distinct CDR3 sequences, about 15% found once. The time point here: patch test 1, 2 weeks after DPC sensitization. Noted treatment: therapeutic diphenylcyclopropenone sensitization with weekly scalp DPC. The sample here was whole blood, taken in connection with sensitization to the hapten diphenylcyclopropenone (DPC). Receptors were obtained from a woman in her thirties with alopecia areata. Some clones in this sample may be carry-over from other donors' samples.

This clonotype has more than one count but fewer than ten. The chain has TRBV7-2 and TRBJ2-5; D is unresolved. Per germline, CDR1 SGHTA and CDR2 FQGNSA. The CDR3 sequence is 12 residues long. The V end was cut by 2 bases, the J end by 1 base, with 2 bases between. The CDR3: CASSLFQETQYF. The DNA of the CDR3 is TGTGCCAGCAGCTTATTCCAAGAGACCCAGTACTTC.

The chain joins TRBV5-1 to TRBJ1-1; D gene uncertain. Germline V CDR1 and CDR2: SGHRS, YFSETQ. CDR3 size: 14 residues. Trimming cost V 0 bases and J 1 base, with 7 bases left between them. CDR3 in DNA: TGCGCCAGCAGCTTGGCAGCTGGGAACACTGAAGCTTTCTTT. Protein product: CASSLAAGNTEAFF.

In this sample, this clonotype turned up many times. The genes are TRBV7-2 and TRBJ2-3, with a possible D match to TRBD2 (7 bases). The germline gives CDR1 SGHTA, CDR2 FQGNSA. V dropped 5 bases and J dropped 5 bases, with 14 bases sitting between them. This CDR3 has 14 residues. CDR3 in amino acids: CASSPGLGGDTQYF. The CDR3 DNA reads TGTGCCAGCAGCCCAGGACTAGGGGGAGATACGCAGTATTTT.

The J gene is TRBJ2-3, the V gene TRBV5-4; TRBD2 might be the D (6 bases). The CDR3 is 14 residues long. Deletions cut 4 bases from V and 6 bases from J, with 15 bases between. Germline CDR1 is SGHNT and CDR2 is YYREEE (reference sequence). The CDR3 sequence is CASSTISSADTQYF. CDR3 bases: TGTGCCAGCAGCACCATATCTAGCGCGGATACGCAGTATTTT.

This clonotype turned up a few times. The V gene is TRBV14, the J gene TRBJ2-3; weak D call: TRBD2 (6 bases). Germline lookup yields CDR1 SGHDN and CDR2 FVKESK. This CDR3 contains 13 residues. Trimming stripped 4 bases from V and 8 bases from J, with 13 bases between. CDR3 sequence: CASSLPPRGTQYF. The CDR3 coding sequence is TGTGCCAGCAGCCTTCCCCCGCGGGGTACGCAGTATTTT.

This clonotype was observed a few times. The V gene is TRBV27, the J gene TRBJ1-6; the D is unclear. Germline assignment: CDR1 MNHEY and CDR2 SMNVEV (reference sequence). The CDR3 spans 16 residues. Between the trimmed V and J ends, which lost 4 bases and 0 bases, there was a span of 10 bases. For the CDR3, the DNA is TGTGCCAGCAGTTCAAAGAGCGGCTCCTATAATTCACCCCTCCACTTT. This gives the protein CASSSKSGSYNSPLHF.